This TCR beta chain originates from a study of T cell responses to AZD1222 COVID-19 vaccine. TCRdb keeps only in-frame clones here, not all; method: immunoSEQ multiplex PCR. The sample has 200,000 or so clones, roughly 92% seen once. The V gene's germline CDR1 is SGHKS and CDR2 YYEKEE (reference sequence). The CDR3 loop spans 16 amino acids. V was pared by 4 bases and J by 3 bases, with 19 bases between. The clonotype was recovered from an adult who received the AZD1222 COVID-19 vaccine. The rearrangement links TRBV5-5 to TRBJ1-2, with D possibly being TRBD1 (6 bases). The sample consisted of peripheral blood, taken 28 days after the second AZD1222 dose. The DNA of the CDR3 is TGTGCCAGCAGCCGGGTTAAGGACAGCCTTGACTATGGCTACACCTTC. Translating it yields CASSRVKDSLDYGYTF.